This T cell receptor (beta chain) comes out of a study of shared clonotypes between healthy human individuals. At the level of the study: CD4 naive and memory got three plates each, CD8 naive two, CD8 memory one.

The CDR3 totals 17 residues. The V gene's germline CDR1 is SGHKS and CDR2 YYEKEE (reference sequence). V was trimmed by 6 bases and J by 6 bases, leaving 24 bases between them. Sequencing used immunoSEQ multiplex PCR; TCRdb keeps in-frame clones, though not all of them. The sample gives millions of clones, roughly 94% of which show up once; approximately 0.13% is in the top ten. Input material: naive CD4+ T cells sorted from blood. Specified subset: CD45RA+ positively selected. J is TRBJ2-2 and V is TRBV5-5, with a possible D match to TRBD1 (5 bases). The source is a man younger than 35 in good health. The CDR3 DNA is TGTGCCAGCACCCCGAGGCTCCAGGGCATAGGAGCCGGGGAGCTGTTTTTT. Translated, it gives CASTPRLQGIGAGELFF.